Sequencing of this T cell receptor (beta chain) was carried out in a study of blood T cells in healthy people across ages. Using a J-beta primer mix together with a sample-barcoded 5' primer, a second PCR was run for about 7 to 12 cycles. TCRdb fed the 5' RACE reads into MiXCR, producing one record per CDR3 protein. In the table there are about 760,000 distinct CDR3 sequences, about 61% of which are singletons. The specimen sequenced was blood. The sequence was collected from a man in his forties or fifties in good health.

The CDR3 DNA follows: TGTGCCAGCAGAGGGACAGGGGATACCGGGGAGCTGTTTTTT. It encodes CASRGTGDTGELFF. The rearrangement joins TRBV6-5 to TRBJ2-2, with 10 bases matching TRBD1. The germline V gene encodes CDR1 MNHEY and CDR2 SVGAGI. The ends lost 6 bases at V and 5 bases at J; junction bases unmatched: 3. This CDR3 is built from 14 residues.